The 27 T cell receptor beta chains below were found in one sample sequenced in a study of glioma-infiltrating T cells listed by TCRdb under 2016. Data came from an Illumina MiSeq. The iRepertoire nested amplicon-rescue multiplex PCR (arm-PCR) platform was used to amplify TCR alpha and beta CDR3 regions from RNA. Clones were called with MiXCR by TCRdb after fastp trimmed the public reads at Q25, and only in-frame beta chains were retained. When rows share a CDR3 protein, they turn into one entry using the most common DNA and genes. This sample gives about 6,000 distinct CDR3 sequences in total; around 44% of them show up just once. 20% to 25% of the sample rests with the top ten. Sequenced material: glioma tissue, nonneoplastic brain tissue, or PBMCs (not recorded which). Source of these receptors: a human donor with low-grade glioma or glioblastoma, undergoing nonglioma brain surgery, or in good health (not recorded which).

This clonotype was recorded at least ten times. The rearrangement links TRBV3-1 to TRBJ2-1; D may be TRBD2 (5 bases). Per the germline V gene, CDR1 is LGHDT and CDR2 is YNNKEL (reference sequence). With 4 bases removed from V and 9 bases from J, the gap between germline ends came to 7 bases. The CDR3 covers 11 residues. CDR3 region: CASSLRGEQFF. CDR3 nucleotide sequence: TGTGCCAGCAGCCTCCGGGGTGAGCAGTTCTTC.

This clonotype was observed many times. This chain joins TRBV4-2 and TRBJ2-1; 10 bases are a match to TRBD2. The CDR3 spans 21 residues. The germline V gene encodes CDR1 LGHNA and CDR2 YNFKEQ. V shed 0 bases and J 10 bases; nucleotides not matched to a gene: 24. This chain's CDR3 is CASSQDGTPGVVLAGIGEQFF. The DNA of the CDR3 is TGTGCCAGCAGCCAAGATGGCACCCCCGGGGTCGTACTAGCGGGAATTGGGGAGCAGTTCTTC.

This clonotype rates as large. The gene calls are TRBV20-1 and TRBJ2-5, with TRBD2 matching 9 bases. The trim removed 3 bases at V and 6 bases at J, leaving 11 bases unmatched. Germline loops: CDR1 DFQATT, CDR2 SNEGSKA (reference sequence). The CDR3 consists of 15 residues. The CDR3, as DNA: TGCAGTGCTAGCCCGGGACTAGCTAGGGGTCAGACCCAGTACTTC. Amino acid sequence: CSASPGLARGQTQYF.

This clonotype occurred many times. The chain joins TRBV3-1 to TRBJ2-7, with D possibly matching TRBD2 (6 bases). This CDR3 has 15 amino acids. The V end was cut by 3 bases, the J end by 0 bases, with 12 bases between. Germline CDR1 and CDR2: LGHDT and YNNKEL (reference sequence). The CDR3 DNA follows: TGTGCCAGCAGCCAGGGGGGTAAAACCTCCTACGAGCAGTACTTC. Amino acid sequence: CASSQGGKTSYEQYF.

CDR3 amino acids: CASSPPTGIGYTF. The CDR3 DNA is TGTGCCAGCAGCCCCCCGACAGGGATCGGCTACACCTTC. V usage is TRBV3-1 and J usage is TRBJ1-2, with 7 bases fitting TRBD1. Germline CDR1 reads LGHDT; CDR2 reads YNNKEL (reference sequence). The CDR3 contains 13 residues. J lost 8 bases, V lost 4 bases, and 7 bases had no gene match. The full variable domain, completed using reference TRBV3-1 and TRBJ1-2, is DTAVSQTPKYLVTQMGNDKSIKCEQNLGHDTMYWYKQDSKKFLKIMFSYNNKELIINETVPNRFSPKSPDKAHLNLHINSLELGDSAVYFCASSPPTGIGYTFGSGTRLTVV.

The rearrangement links TRBV4-3 to TRBJ1-2, with D unresolved. Trimming removed 0 bases at V and 0 bases at J, with 11 bases between. The V gene's germline CDR1 is LGHNA and CDR2 YSLEER. The CDR3 length is 16 residues. The DNA for the CDR3 is TGCGCCAGCAGCCAAGACCCAACGGGTTCTAACTATGGCTACACCTTC. Amino acid sequence: CASSQDPTGSNYGYTF.

On this clonotype: One end of the junction is discordant with germline, which a read error may explain. The gene calls are TRBV6-1 and TRBJ2-5; no firm D call. This CDR3 has 15 residues. Germline assignment: CDR1 MNHNS and CDR2 SASEGT. The DNA for the CDR3 is TGTGCCAGCAGTAAAGTTTGGGGTGGGAAAGAGACCCGGTACTTC. Protein: CASSKVWGGKETRYF.

In its sample, this clonotype was seen many times. This chain joins TRBV9 and TRBJ2-1; TRBD2 matches at 7 bases. Germline CDR1 reads SGDLS; CDR2 reads YYNGEE. The length of the CDR3 is 15 residues. V was pared by 5 bases and J by 1 base, with 6 bases of the junction left unmatched. The DNA of the CDR3 is TGTGCCAGCAGTCCTACTAGCGCATCCTACAATGAGCAGTTCTTC. It codes for CASSPTSASYNEQFF.

V gene TRBV6-2 or TRBV6-3 combines with J gene TRBJ2-7; D perhaps matches TRBD2 (6 bases). The CDR3 runs 13 residues. Germline CDR1 and CDR2: MNHEY and SVGEGT. Trimming removed 2 bases from V and 3 bases from J, with 8 bases in between. CDR3 amino acids: CASSYAGNYEQYF. For the CDR3, the DNA is TGTGCCAGCAGTTACGCGGGAAACTACGAGCAGTACTTC.

This clonotype is deemed medium-sized (0.01 to 0.1%). V is TRBV28 and J is TRBJ2-4; D is perhaps TRBD1 (5 bases). Looked up from germline, CDR1 is MDHEN and CDR2 is SYDVKM. Trimming left V 7 bases short and J 9 bases short, with 16 bases between. The length of the CDR3 is 13 residues. The CDR3 reads CASTPGKLGIQYF. The CDR3 region has the DNA TGTGCCAGCACCCCAGGGAAGTTGGGCATTCAGTACTTC.

This clonotype was observed many times. The genes are TRBV12-3 or TRBV12-4 and TRBJ2-1; 10 positions match TRBD2. CDR3 length equals 16 residues. The junction had 5 bases not matched to a gene; V was cut back by 5 bases and J by 1 base. CDR3 residues: CASSPPAGGSYNEQFF. The CDR3, as DNA: TGTGCCAGCAGTCCCCCAGCGGGAGGGTCCTACAATGAGCAGTTCTTC.

This clonotype was observed at least ten times. V gene TRBV6-1 combines with J gene TRBJ2-7, with 7 bases that match TRBD2. The J segment lost 0 bases and the V segment lost 5 bases, leaving 4 bases of the junction unmatched. CDR1 and CDR2 (germline): MNHNS, SASEGT. The CDR3 spans 14 residues. The CDR3 DNA reads as TGTGCCAGCAGTTGGGGCGGGAGCTCCTACGAGCAGTACTTC. It encodes CASSWGGSSYEQYF.

This clonotype appeared many times. This chain connects TRBV16 to TRBJ2-1; the D is unclear. Looked up from germline, CDR1 is KGHSY and CDR2 is FQNENV. The CDR3 has 13 amino acids. Trimming removed 4 bases at V and 6 bases at J, with 10 bases between. Written as DNA, the CDR3 is TGTGCCAGCAGCCCCCGGCCGGGCAATGAGCAGTTCTTC. Its translation: CASSPRPGNEQFF.

The chain joins TRBV20-1 to TRBJ2-1; D might be TRBD2 (6 bases). The CDR3 consists of 14 residues. V lost 3 bases, J lost 6 bases, and 15 bases lay in between. Per germline, CDR1 DFQATT and CDR2 SNEGSKA (reference sequence). Here the CDR3 DNA reads TGCAGTGCTAGGGGGGAGGCTGCCGTCAATGAGCAGTTCTTC. It is translated as CSARGEAAVNEQFF.

This clonotype has a single count. The chain couples TRBV18 to TRBJ2-7, with D perhaps matching TRBD2 (5 bases). Between the trimmed V and J ends, which lost 2 bases and 1 base, there was a span of 9 bases. The CDR3 covers 14 residues. Germline V gives CDR1 KGHSH, CDR2 LQKENI. The CDR3: CASSPFSDSYEQYF. The CDR3 nucleotides are TGTGCCAGCTCACCATTTAGCGATTCCTACGAGCAGTACTTC.

In its sample, this clonotype was seen many times. This chain connects TRBV11-2 to TRBJ2-5; D is perhaps TRBD2 (5 bases). Germline assignment: CDR1 SGHAT and CDR2 FQNNGV. Trimming pared 6 bases from V and 0 bases from J, leaving 8 bases between. The CDR3 loop spans 13 amino acids. CDR3 sequence: CASSPGNQETQYF. The CDR3 DNA reads TGTGCCAGCAGTCCGGGGAACCAAGAGACCCAGTACTTC.

This chain links TRBV7-2 with TRBJ1-1; D ambiguous. In germline, CDR1 is SGHTA, CDR2 FQGNSA. V was shortened by 4 bases and J by 7 bases, with 16 bases between the two germline ends. The CDR3 consists of 14 residues. The CDR3 protein is CASSSSPGAGEAFF. CDR3 in DNA: TGTGCCAGCAGCTCCTCCCCTGGCGCAGGTGAAGCTTTCTTT.

This clonotype was picked up many times. This chain connects TRBV11-2 to TRBJ2-7; D not certain. CDR1 is SGHAT and CDR2 is FQNNGV in the germline V gene. Between the trimmed V and J ends, which lost 2 bases and 5 bases, there was a span of 19 bases. CDR3 length equals 16 residues. In DNA form, the CDR3 reads TGTGCCAGCAGCTTACACGGCAGCGCCTCAGGTGACGAGCAGTACTTC. Residues: CASSLHGSASGDEQYF.

This rearrangement joins TRBV27 to TRBJ1-2, with 10 positions matching TRBD1. Germline CDR1 MNHEY, CDR2 SMNVEV (reference sequence). This CDR3 has 16 residues. Trimming cost V 5 bases and J 0 bases; bases outside gene matches: 6. CDR3 in amino acids: CASSPGQGPSNYGYTF. The CDR3 coding sequence is TGTGCCAGCAGTCCGGGACAGGGGCCGTCTAACTATGGCTACACCTTC.

This clonotype was observed a single time. One junction end disagrees with the germline gene, perhaps due to a read error. V usage is TRBV6-6 and J usage is TRBJ2-1; TRBD2 aligns across 9 bases. CDR1 and CDR2 from the germline V gene are MNHNY and SVGAGI (reference sequence). The length of the CDR3 is 15 residues. CDR3 in amino acids: CASSGATSGLGEQSF. The CDR3 region has the DNA TGTGCCAGCAGTGGGGCAACTAGCGGGTTGGGTGAGCAGTCCTTC.

This clonotype was counted many times. The chain couples TRBV28 to TRBJ1-3, with D perhaps TRBD1 (6 bases). V lost 3 bases and J lost 0, with 15 bases in between. In germline, CDR1 is MDHEN, CDR2 SYDVKM. This CDR3 region has 17 residues. CDR3 sequence: CASSFPGHFSSGNTIYF. CDR3 sequence (DNA): TGTGCCAGCAGTTTCCCGGGACACTTCTCCTCTGGAAACACCATATATTTT.

The sample holds one count of this clonotype. The chain couples TRBV7-2 to TRBJ1-1; D is unclear. V was pared by 0 bases and J by 1 base, with 15 bases between. The CDR3 length is 17 residues. CDR1 is SGHTA and CDR2 is FQGNSA in the germline V gene. CDR3 region: CASSLATPGSRNTEAFF. The CDR3 DNA reads TGTGCCAGCAGCTTAGCAACCCCCGGGTCACGGAACACTGAAGCTTTCTTT.

In the case of this clonotype: This may come from a read error, since a much larger clone is one base off. This chain connects TRBV12-3 or TRBV12-4 to TRBJ1-5, with a possible D match to TRBD1 (5 bases). The CDR3 has 13 amino acids. Trimming cost V 6 bases and J 8 bases, with 14 bases left between them. The CDR3 is CASRLRDDKPQHF. The CDR3 bases are TGTGCCAGCAGGCTCAGGGACGATAAGCCCCAGCATTTT.

By share, this clonotype ranks as medium-sized. At one of its ends the junction is not consistent with the germline gene, which may arise from a read error. The chain couples TRBV20-1 to TRBJ2-1; tentative D call: TRBD1 (6 bases). In germline, CDR1 is DFQATT, CDR2 SNEGSKA (reference sequence). The CDR3 extends over 12 amino acids. The CDR3 nucleotides read TGCAGTGCTAGAGACCAGGGCAGGGGTTGGATCTTC. This sequence encodes CSARDQGRGWIF.

This clonotype was recorded at least ten times. J is TRBJ1-5 and V is TRBV12-3 or TRBV12-4, with TRBD1 as a possible D gene (5 bases). The CDR3 totals 13 residues. Trimming removed 6 bases from V and 5 bases from J, with 11 bases in between. The CDR3 DNA sequence: TGTGCCAGCAGGCTCAGGGACGATCAGCCCCAGCATTTT. Translated, it gives CASRLRDDQPQHF.

This clonotype was seen ten or more times. The chain links TRBV2 to TRBJ2-1; 11 bases agree with TRBD2. CDR3 size: 15 residues. Germline assignment: CDR1 SNHLY and CDR2 FYNNEI. Trimming removed 4 bases from V and 15 bases from J; junction bases left unmatched: 14. The CDR3 region is CASSASGTSGRVGFF. DNA for the CDR3: TGTGCCAGCAGTGCCTCCGGGACTAGCGGCCGAGTGGGGTTCTTC.

This clonotype appeared many times. V and J are TRBV12-3 or TRBV12-4 and TRBJ1-5, with D tentatively TRBD1 (5 bases). CDR3 length: 16 amino acids. Trimming removed 3 bases at V and 6 bases at J, with 18 bases between. CDR3 DNA sequence: TGTGCCAGCAGTTTCTGGCAGGGTCGGTGGGTTCAGCCCCAGCATTTT. This translates into CASSFWQGRWVQPQHF.